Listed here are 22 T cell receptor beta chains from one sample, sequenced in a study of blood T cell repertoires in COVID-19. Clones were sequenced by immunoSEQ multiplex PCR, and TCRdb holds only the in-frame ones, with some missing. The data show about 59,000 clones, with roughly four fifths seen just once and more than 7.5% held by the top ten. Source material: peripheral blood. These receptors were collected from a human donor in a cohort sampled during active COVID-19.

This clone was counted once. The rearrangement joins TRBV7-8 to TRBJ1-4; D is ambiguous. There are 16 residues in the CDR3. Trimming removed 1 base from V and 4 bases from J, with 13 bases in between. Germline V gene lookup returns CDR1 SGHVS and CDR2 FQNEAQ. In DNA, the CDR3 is TGTGCCAGCAGCTTAGTAGGCAGGTCCTTTAATGAAAAACTGTTTTTT. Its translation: CASSLVGRSFNEKLFF.

CDR3 sequence reads: CASSFSLSGYTF. CDR3 nucleotides: TGTGCCAGCAGTTTTAGCTTATCGGGCTACACCTTC. The V call is TRBV12-3 or TRBV12-4, the J call TRBJ1-2; D ambiguous. Trimming pared 3 bases from V and 8 bases from J, leaving 10 bases between. The CDR3 is 12 residues long.

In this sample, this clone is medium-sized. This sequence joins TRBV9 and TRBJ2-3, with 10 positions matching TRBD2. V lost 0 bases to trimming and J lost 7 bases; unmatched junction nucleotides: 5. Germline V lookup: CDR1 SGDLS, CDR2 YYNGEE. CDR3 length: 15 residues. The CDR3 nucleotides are TGTGCCAGCAGCGTAGAAGCTAGCGGGAGAAATACGCAGTATTTT. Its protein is CASSVEASGRNTQYF.

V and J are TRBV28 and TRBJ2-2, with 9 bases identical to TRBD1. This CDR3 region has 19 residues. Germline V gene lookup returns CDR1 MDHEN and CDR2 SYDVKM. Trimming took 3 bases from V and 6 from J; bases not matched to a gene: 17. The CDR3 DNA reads TGTGCCAGCAGTTTCGGCGGAACAGGGGGCCGAAGTATTGCCGGGGAGCTGTTTTTT. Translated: CASSFGGTGGRSIAGELFF.

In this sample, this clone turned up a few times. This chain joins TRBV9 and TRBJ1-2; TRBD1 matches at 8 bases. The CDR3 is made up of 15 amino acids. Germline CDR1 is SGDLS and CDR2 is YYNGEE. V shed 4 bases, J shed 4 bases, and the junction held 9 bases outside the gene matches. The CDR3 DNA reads TGTGCCAGCAGCACATCAGGGGGCAATGGCTATGGCTACACCTTC. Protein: CASSTSGGNGYGYTF.

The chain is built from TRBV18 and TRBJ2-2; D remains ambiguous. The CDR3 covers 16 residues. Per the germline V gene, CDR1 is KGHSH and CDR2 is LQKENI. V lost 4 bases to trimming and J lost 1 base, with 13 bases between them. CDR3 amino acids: CASSQSIAQNTGELFF. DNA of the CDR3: TGTGCCAGCTCACAAAGCATAGCACAGAACACCGGGGAGCTGTTTTTT.

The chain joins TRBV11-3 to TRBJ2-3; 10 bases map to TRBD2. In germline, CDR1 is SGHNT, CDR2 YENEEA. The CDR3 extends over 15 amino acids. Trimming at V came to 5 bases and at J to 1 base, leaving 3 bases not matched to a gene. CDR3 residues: CASSPSGSGTDTQYF. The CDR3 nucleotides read TGTGCCAGCAGCCCTAGCGGGAGCGGCACAGATACGCAGTATTTT. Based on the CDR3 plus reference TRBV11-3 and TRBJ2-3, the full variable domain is EAGVVQSPRYKIIEKKQPVAFWCNPISGHNTLYWYLQNLGQGPELLIRYENEEAVDDSQLPKDRFSAERLKGVDSTLKIQPAELGDSAVYLCASSPSGSGTDTQYFGPGTRLTVL.

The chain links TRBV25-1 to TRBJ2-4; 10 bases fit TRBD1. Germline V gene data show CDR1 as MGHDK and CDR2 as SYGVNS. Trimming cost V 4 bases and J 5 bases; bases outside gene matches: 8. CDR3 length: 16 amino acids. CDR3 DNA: TGTGCCAGCAGTGGGGACAGGGGAGAGTACGAAAACATTCAGTACTTC. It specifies CASSGDRGEYENIQYF.

The CDR3 region has the DNA TGTGCCACCAGCAGAGATCCAGGGGCTTTCTACGAGCAGTACTTC. This encodes CATSRDPGAFYEQYF. The rearrangement joins TRBV15 to TRBJ2-7; D perhaps matches TRBD1 (6 bases). Germline V gives CDR1 LNHNV, CDR2 YYDKDF (reference sequence). The CDR3 is 15 residues long. V was clipped by 0 bases and J by 3 bases, with 12 bases between them.

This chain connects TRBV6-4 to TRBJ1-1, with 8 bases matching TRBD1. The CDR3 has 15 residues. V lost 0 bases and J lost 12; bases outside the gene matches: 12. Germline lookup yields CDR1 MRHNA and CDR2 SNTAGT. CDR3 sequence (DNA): TGTGCCAGCAGTGACTCGGTATCCCACCGACAGGGGTCTTTCTTT. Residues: CASSDSVSHRQGSFF.

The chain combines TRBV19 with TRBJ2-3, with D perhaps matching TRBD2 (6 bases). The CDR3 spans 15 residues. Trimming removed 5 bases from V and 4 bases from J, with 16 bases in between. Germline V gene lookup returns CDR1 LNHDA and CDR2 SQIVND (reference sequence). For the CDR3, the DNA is TGTGCCAGTAGTTCCGGGACGGGAGCAGCAGATACGCAGTATTTT. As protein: CASSSGTGAADTQYF.

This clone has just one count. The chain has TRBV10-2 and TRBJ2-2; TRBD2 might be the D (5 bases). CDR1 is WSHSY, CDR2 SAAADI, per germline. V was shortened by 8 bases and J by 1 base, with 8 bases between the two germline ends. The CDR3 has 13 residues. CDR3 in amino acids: CASRTRNTGELFF. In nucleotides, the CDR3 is TGCGCCAGCCGAACTAGGAACACCGGGGAGCTGTTTTTT.

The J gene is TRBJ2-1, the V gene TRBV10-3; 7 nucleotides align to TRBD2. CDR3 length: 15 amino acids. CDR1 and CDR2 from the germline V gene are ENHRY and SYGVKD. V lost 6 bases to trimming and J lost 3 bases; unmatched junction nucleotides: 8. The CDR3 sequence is CAISDGASGYNEQFF. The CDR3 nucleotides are TGTGCCATCAGCGACGGGGCTAGCGGCTACAATGAGCAGTTCTTC.

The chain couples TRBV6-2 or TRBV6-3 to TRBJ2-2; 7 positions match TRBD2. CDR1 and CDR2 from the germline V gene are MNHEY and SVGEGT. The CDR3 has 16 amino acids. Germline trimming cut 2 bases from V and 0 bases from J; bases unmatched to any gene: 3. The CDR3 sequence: CASSYHGGANTGELFF. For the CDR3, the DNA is TGTGCCAGCAGTTACCATGGGGGGGCGAACACCGGGGAGCTGTTTTTT.

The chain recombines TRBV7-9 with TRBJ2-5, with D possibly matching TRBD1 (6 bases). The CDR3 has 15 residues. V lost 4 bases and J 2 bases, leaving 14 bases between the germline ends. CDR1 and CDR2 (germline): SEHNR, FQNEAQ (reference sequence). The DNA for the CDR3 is TGTGCCAGCAGCTCAGGGGACGTCAGACAAGAGACCCAGTACTTC. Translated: CASSSGDVRQETQYF.

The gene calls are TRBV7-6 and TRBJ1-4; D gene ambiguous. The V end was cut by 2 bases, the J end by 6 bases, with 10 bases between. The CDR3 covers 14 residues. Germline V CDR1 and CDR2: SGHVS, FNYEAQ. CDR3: CASSLSAGHEKLFF. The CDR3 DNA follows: TGTGCCAGCAGCTTATCAGCGGGTCATGAAAAACTGTTTTTT.

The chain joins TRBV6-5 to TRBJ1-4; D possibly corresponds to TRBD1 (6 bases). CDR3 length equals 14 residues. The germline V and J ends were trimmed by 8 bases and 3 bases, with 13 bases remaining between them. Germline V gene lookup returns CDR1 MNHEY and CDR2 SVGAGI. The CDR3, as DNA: TGTGCCAGCCGGGGCACAGGGCCTAATGAAAAACTGTTTTTT. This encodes CASRGTGPNEKLFF.

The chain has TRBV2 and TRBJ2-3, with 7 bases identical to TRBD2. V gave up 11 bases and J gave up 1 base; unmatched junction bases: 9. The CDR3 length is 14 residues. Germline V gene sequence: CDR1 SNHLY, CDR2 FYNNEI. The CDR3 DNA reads TGTGCCTGCCTCTGGGCGGGAGGCACAGATACGCAGTATTTT. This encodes CACLWAGGTDTQYF.

CDR3 DNA: TGCGCCAGCAGCCACCCCCCGGGATACTACAATGAGCAGTTCTTC. This gives the protein CASSHPPGYYNEQFF. This sequence joins TRBV4-1 and TRBJ2-1; D possibly corresponds to TRBD2 (5 bases). CDR3 size: 15 residues. Germline V gene data show CDR1 as MGHRA and CDR2 as YSYEKL. V lost 3 bases and J lost 3, with 12 bases in between.

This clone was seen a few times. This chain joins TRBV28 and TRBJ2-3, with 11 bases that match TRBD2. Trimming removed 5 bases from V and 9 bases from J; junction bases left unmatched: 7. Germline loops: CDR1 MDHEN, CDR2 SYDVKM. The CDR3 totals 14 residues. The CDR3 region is CASSQGLAVDTQYF. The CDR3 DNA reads TGTGCCAGCAGTCAGGGACTAGCGGTCGACACGCAGTATTTT.

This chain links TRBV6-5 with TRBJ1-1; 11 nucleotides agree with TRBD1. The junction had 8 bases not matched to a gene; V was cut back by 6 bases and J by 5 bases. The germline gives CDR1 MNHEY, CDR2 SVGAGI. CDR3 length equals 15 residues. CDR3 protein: CASRRTGGDGTEAFF. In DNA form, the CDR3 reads TGTGCCAGCAGAAGGACAGGGGGCGATGGAACTGAAGCTTTCTTT.

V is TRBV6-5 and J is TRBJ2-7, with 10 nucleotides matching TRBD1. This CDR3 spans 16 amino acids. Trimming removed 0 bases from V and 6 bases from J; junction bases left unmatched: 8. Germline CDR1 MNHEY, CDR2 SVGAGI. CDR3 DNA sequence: TGTGCCAGCAGTTACTCCGGGACAGGGGTTACGGGCGAGCAGTACTTC. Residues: CASSYSGTGVTGEQYF.